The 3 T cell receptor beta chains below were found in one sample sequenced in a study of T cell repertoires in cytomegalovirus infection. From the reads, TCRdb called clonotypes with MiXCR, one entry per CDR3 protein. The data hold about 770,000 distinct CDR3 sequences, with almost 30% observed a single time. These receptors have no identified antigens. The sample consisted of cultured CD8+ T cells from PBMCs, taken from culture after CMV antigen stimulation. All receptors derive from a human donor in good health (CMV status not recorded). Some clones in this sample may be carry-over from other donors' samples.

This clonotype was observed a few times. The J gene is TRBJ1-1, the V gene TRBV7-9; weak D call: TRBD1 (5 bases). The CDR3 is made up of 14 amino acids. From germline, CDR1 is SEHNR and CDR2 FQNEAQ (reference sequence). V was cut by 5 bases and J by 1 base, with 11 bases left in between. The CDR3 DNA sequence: TGTGCCAGCAGCCCCAGGGTAAAGAACACTGAAGCTTTCTTT. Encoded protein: CASSPRVKNTEAFF.

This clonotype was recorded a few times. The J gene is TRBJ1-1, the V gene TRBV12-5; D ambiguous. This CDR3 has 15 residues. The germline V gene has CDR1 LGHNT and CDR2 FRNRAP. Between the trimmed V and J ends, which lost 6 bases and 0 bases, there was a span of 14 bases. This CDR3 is CASGLHGGLNTEAFF. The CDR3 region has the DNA TGTGCTAGTGGCCTCCACGGAGGGTTGAACACTGAAGCTTTCTTT.

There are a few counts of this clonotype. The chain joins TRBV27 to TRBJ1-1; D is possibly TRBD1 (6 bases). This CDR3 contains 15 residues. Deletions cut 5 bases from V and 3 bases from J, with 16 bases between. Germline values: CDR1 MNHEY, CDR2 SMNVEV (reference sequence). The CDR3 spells CASSLRTGLDTEAFF. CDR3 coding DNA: TGTGCCAGCAGTCTTCGTACAGGGTTGGACACTGAAGCTTTCTTT.